Below, 23 T cell receptor beta chains from the same sample are listed, as sequenced in a study of Graves' ophthalmopathy and Graves' hyperthyroidism. TCR beta CDR3 regions were amplified from RNA transcripts. Amplification began with first-round RT-PCR using HTBI primers, then second-round multiplex PCR was performed. TCRdb processed the multiplex PCR reads anew with MiXCR; each CDR3 protein has one entry. The data contain hundreds of thousands of distinct CDR3 sequences, more than 20% of them seen just once; the ten biggest clones take up 2.5% to 3.5%. Sequencing used peripheral blood. Receptors originate from a woman younger than 30 with stable Graves' hyperthyroidism.

This clonotype was counted many times. The genes are TRBV20-1 and TRBJ2-5; D call uncertain. The germline V gene encodes CDR1 DFQATT and CDR2 SNEGSKA (reference sequence). The V end was cut by 1 base, the J end by 5 bases, with 5 bases between. The CDR3 totals 11 residues. CDR3 nucleotides: TGCAGTGCTAGAGTTTGGGAGACCCAGTACTTC. This encodes CSARVWETQYF.

Ten or more counts support this clonotype. The chain links TRBV7-8 to TRBJ1-2, with D unresolved. This CDR3 region has 15 residues. Per germline, CDR1 SGHVS and CDR2 FQNEAQ. Trimming pared 0 bases from V and 7 bases from J, leaving 15 bases between. The CDR3 region has the DNA TGTGCCAGCAGCTTAGCACGGAACCCCCTCTTTGGCTACACCTTC. It is translated as CASSLARNPLFGYTF.

This clonotype was counted at least ten times. The chain joins TRBV24-1 to TRBJ2-7; D remains unclear. Per germline, CDR1 KGHDR and CDR2 SFDVKD. CDR3 length: 13 amino acids. V lost 3 bases and J lost 6, with 11 bases in between. The CDR3 sequence is CATSDLHTAEQYF. In nucleotides, the CDR3 is TGTGCCACCAGTGATCTGCACACGGCCGAGCAGTACTTC.

This rearrangement joins TRBV6-1 to TRBJ2-5; D is perhaps TRBD1 (6 bases). The germline V gene has CDR1 MNHNS and CDR2 SASEGT. Trimming took off 7 bases at V and 5 bases at J, with 14 bases between the two ends. The CDR3 length is 13 residues. In nucleotides, the CDR3 is TGTGCCAGCAAAGACGGACAGCTGGAGACCCAGTACTTC. This codes for CASKDGQLETQYF.

The chain joins TRBV5-1 to TRBJ1-2, with TRBD1 as a possible D gene (5 bases). Trimming removed 4 bases at V and 2 bases at J, with 12 bases between. This CDR3 contains 14 residues. Per the germline V gene, CDR1 is SGHRS and CDR2 is YFSETQ. The CDR3 loop reads CASSRTGENYGYTF. CDR3 DNA: TGCGCCAGCAGCCGGACGGGGGAAAACTATGGCTACACCTTC.

The CDR3 nucleotides are TGTGCCAGCAGCCAGTTTATGCACAGGGATGAGACTGAAGCTTTCTTT. Translating it yields CASSQFMHRDETEAFF. This sequence joins TRBV3-1 and TRBJ1-1, with D possibly being TRBD1 (6 bases). V lost 3 bases to trimming and J lost 5 bases, with 19 bases between them. The germline gives CDR1 LGHDT, CDR2 YNNKEL (reference sequence). This CDR3 comprises 16 residues.

Comments on this clonotype: The junction does not match germline at one end; this may be a read error. This chain joins TRBV11-3 and TRBJ2-4, with no clear D. This CDR3 comprises 16 residues. The germline V gene encodes CDR1 SGHNT and CDR2 YENEEA. The CDR3 coding sequence is TGTGCCAGCAGCTTAGATCTTCGAGTGGGCAAAAACATTAAGTACTTC. It translates to CASSLDLRVGKNIKYF.

This clonotype was detected many times. The V call is TRBV25-1, the J call TRBJ2-5; maybe TRBD1 (6 bases). The CDR3 loop spans 14 amino acids. Germline CDR1 MGHDK, CDR2 SYGVNS. V was cut by 0 bases and J by 4 bases, with 9 bases left in between. The CDR3 sequence is CASSEYGRGETQYF. CDR3 DNA sequence: TGTGCCAGCAGTGAATACGGCAGGGGAGAGACCCAGTACTTC.

This clonotype was observed at least ten times. The chain is built from TRBV30 and TRBJ2-7; D tentatively reads TRBD1 or TRBD2 (5 bases each). CDR1 is GTSNPN and CDR2 is SVGIG in the germline V gene (reference sequence). CDR3 length: 11 amino acids. V shed 1 base and J shed 4 bases, with 5 bases lying between them. The CDR3 sequence: CAWSGGYEQYF. DNA of the CDR3: TGTGCCTGGAGTGGGGGGTACGAGCAGTACTTC. Looking up the rest from reference TRBV30 and TRBJ2-7 gives the full variable domain: SQTIHQWPATLVQPVGSPLSLECTVEGTSNPNLYWYRQAAGRGLQLLFYSVGIGQISSEVPQNLSASRPQDRQFILSSKKLLLSDSGFYLCAWSGGYEQYFGPGTRLTVT.

In its sample, this clonotype was seen a few times. V and J are TRBV5-4 and TRBJ1-6; D uncertain. Trimming pared 1 base from V and 0 bases from J, leaving 8 bases between. The germline CDR1 and CDR2 sequences are SGHNT and YYREEE (reference sequence). The CDR3 covers 16 residues. The CDR3 coding sequence is TGTGCCAGCAGCTTGAATCCCCGCTCCTATAATTCACCCCTCCACTTT. Translation gives CASSLNPRSYNSPLHF.

This clonotype was seen ten or more times. The chain employs TRBV19 and TRBJ1-5; D ambiguous. Trimming took off 7 bases at V and 4 bases at J, with 20 bases between the two ends. This CDR3 has 16 residues. Germline V lookup: CDR1 LNHDA, CDR2 SQIVND (reference sequence). The CDR3 coding sequence is TGTGCCAGTACCCTCTCGGGGAACCTACTTAATCAGCCCCAGCATTTT. It translates to CASTLSGNLLNQPQHF.

There are many counts of this clonotype. The chain combines TRBV7-2 with TRBJ2-5; 11 nucleotides line up with TRBD1. The ends lost 2 bases at V and 4 bases at J; junction bases unmatched: 9. The CDR3 sequence is 17 residues long. The germline gives CDR1 SGHTA, CDR2 FQGNSA. CDR3 sequence: CASSLRRGQGAGETQYF. The DNA for the CDR3 is TGTGCCAGCAGCTTACGGAGAGGACAGGGGGCAGGAGAGACCCAGTACTTC.

This clonotype was observed many times. This rearrangement joins TRBV7-9 to TRBJ2-5; 7 nucleotides align to TRBD2. V lost 5 bases to trimming and J lost 1 base; unmatched junction nucleotides: 10. The CDR3 covers 16 residues. Germline CDR1 SEHNR, CDR2 FQNEAQ (reference sequence). CDR3 bases: TGTGCCAGCAGCACCATCCGGGACTACCCCCAAGAGACCCAGTACTTC. It yields the protein CASSTIRDYPQETQYF.

This clonotype was seen repeatedly, ten times or more. A much more abundant neighbour one base away suggests this may be a read error. This chain's CDR3 is CASTGHPNTEAFF. The CDR3 region has the DNA TGTGCCAGCACCGGACACCCGAACACTGAAGCTTTCTTT. The chain links TRBV6-1 to TRBJ1-1, with a possible D match to TRBD1 (5 bases). Looked up from germline, CDR1 is MNHNS and CDR2 is SASEGT. The CDR3 consists of 13 residues. The V end was cut by 7 bases, the J end by 1 base, with 10 bases between.

The chain couples TRBV12-3 or TRBV12-4 to TRBJ2-2; the D gene is possibly TRBD1 (6 bases). Trimming removed 3 bases from V and 3 bases from J, with 11 bases in between. The length of the CDR3 is 15 residues. CDR3: CASSFGRGYTGELFF. The CDR3, as DNA: TGTGCCAGCAGTTTCGGCAGGGGCTACACCGGGGAGCTGTTTTTT.

This clonotype appeared many times. V is TRBV12-3 or TRBV12-4 and J is TRBJ2-5, with D uncertain. This CDR3 region has 18 residues. The V and J ends lost 3 bases and 2 bases respectively, with 22 bases between them. The CDR3 loop reads CASSLRFRFLYSQETQYF. The CDR3 DNA sequence: TGTGCCAGCAGTTTGAGGTTCCGCTTTCTTTATTCTCAAGAGACCCAGTACTTC.

This clonotype was counted between two and nine times. V gene TRBV6-2 or TRBV6-3 combines with J gene TRBJ2-7, with 12 bases matching TRBD2. V dropped 3 bases and J dropped 6; count of bases not matched to a gene: 9. The CDR3 contains 16 residues. Per germline, CDR1 MNHEY and CDR2 SVGEGT. The CDR3 loop is CASSYRLAGAVGEQYF. The CDR3 region has the DNA TGTGCCAGCAGTTATCGACTAGCGGGAGCCGTCGGCGAGCAGTACTTC.

With regard to this clonotype: A read error may explain this, as a much larger clone is one base away. CDR3 coding DNA: TGTGCCATCAGTGAAGTTGGTCAGGCCAATCAGCCCCAGCATTTT. Its translation: CAISEVGQANQPQHF. The chain links TRBV10-3 to TRBJ1-5; D remains ambiguous. The V gene lost 3 bases and the J gene lost 3 bases, with 12 bases spanning the gap. The CDR3 sequence is 15 residues long. Germline V gene lookup returns CDR1 ENHRY and CDR2 SYGVKD.

This clonotype was picked up many times. The CDR3 loop reads CSGCDRHSGNTIYF. The CDR3, as DNA: TGCAGCGGCTGCGACAGGCACTCTGGAAACACCATATATTTT. This chain connects TRBV20-1 to TRBJ1-3, with D perhaps matching TRBD1 (6 bases). From germline, CDR1 is DFQATT and CDR2 SNEGSKA (reference sequence). The CDR3 has 14 residues.

The chain has TRBV4-1 and TRBJ2-4; D perhaps matches TRBD2 (6 bases). The CDR3 is 17 residues long. V dropped 1 base and J dropped 1 base, with 14 bases sitting between them. From germline, CDR1 is MGHRA and CDR2 YSYEKL. CDR3 nucleotides: TGCGCCAGCAGCCAAGGGCCAGGTCGGGGGGCCAAAAACATTCAGTACTTC. Translation: CASSQGPGRGAKNIQYF.

There are a few counts of this clonotype. V and J are TRBV25-1 and TRBJ1-2, with D perhaps matching TRBD1 (5 bases). CDR1 is MGHDK and CDR2 is SYGVNS in the germline V gene. V was pared by 9 bases and J by 3 bases, with 11 bases between. The CDR3 loop spans 12 amino acids. CDR3 DNA sequence: TGTGCCAGTCGGGGCAGCCACTATGGCTACACCTTC. Its protein is CASRGSHYGYTF.

For this clonotype: This may be a read error: a much more frequent sequence differs by one nucleotide. Because the CDR3 is missing its conserved closing phenylalanine or tryptophan, this is likely a read error. The chain employs TRBV28 and TRBJ1-2; no firm D call. V shed 5 bases and J shed 5 bases, with 12 bases lying between them. The CDR3 spans 13 residues. Per germline, CDR1 MDHEN and CDR2 SYDVKM. CDR3 sequence: CASSLTSSYGYTL. The CDR3 coding sequence is TGTGCCAGCAGTCTTACCTCGTCGTATGGCTACACCTTG.

The chain couples TRBV6-1 to TRBJ1-2, with D possibly TRBD1 on 6 matching bases. V was cut by 4 bases and J by 4 bases, with 16 bases left in between. This CDR3 spans 15 amino acids. The germline V gene encodes CDR1 MNHNS and CDR2 SASEGT. CDR3 loop: CASSGLDRTSYGYTF. The CDR3 nucleotides read TGTGCCAGCAGTGGGTTGGACAGAACCTCCTATGGCTACACCTTC.